This T cell receptor (beta chain) appears in the sequencing data of a study of shared clonotypes between healthy human individuals. Study results and limitations: Clonotypes shared by all four sorted-subset donors had higher generation probabilities than non-shared clonotypes.

Only in-frame clones appear in the TCRdb table, and some are missing; sequencing was by immunoSEQ multiplex PCR. The profile covers hundreds of thousands of clones, with less than 80% appearing a single time and roughly 1.9% taken by the ten largest. The V end was cut by 0 bases, the J end by 5 bases, with 15 bases between. The CDR3 runs to 16 residues. CDR1 and CDR2 from the germline V gene are SGHRS and YFSETQ. Turning to this clone: Its antigen is as yet unknown.

The chain recombines TRBV5-1 with TRBJ2-1, with TRBD2 as a possible D gene (5 bases). What was sequenced was memory CD4+ T cells sorted from blood. Noted subset: CD45RA-negative fraction. The sequence came from a woman between 25 and 40 years old in good health. This CDR3 reads CASSLAGLAVNNEQFF. DNA for the CDR3: TGCGCCAGCAGCTTGGCCGGGCTAGCCGTCAACAATGAGCAGTTCTTC.